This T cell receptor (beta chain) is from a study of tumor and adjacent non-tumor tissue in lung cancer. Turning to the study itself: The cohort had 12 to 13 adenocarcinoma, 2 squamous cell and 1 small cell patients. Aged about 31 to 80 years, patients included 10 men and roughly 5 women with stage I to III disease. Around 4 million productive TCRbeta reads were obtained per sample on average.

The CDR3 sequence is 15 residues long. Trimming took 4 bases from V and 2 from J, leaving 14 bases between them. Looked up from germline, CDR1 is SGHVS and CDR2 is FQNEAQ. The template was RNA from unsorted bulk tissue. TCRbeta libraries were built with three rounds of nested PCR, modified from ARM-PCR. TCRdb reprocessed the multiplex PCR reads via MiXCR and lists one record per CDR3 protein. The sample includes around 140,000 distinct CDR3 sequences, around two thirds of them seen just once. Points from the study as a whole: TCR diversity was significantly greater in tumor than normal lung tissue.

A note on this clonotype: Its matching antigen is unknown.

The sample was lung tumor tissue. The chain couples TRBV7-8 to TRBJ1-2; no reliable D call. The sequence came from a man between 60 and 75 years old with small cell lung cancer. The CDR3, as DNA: TGTGCCAGCAGCTCCCCTCAGACGGGCAACTATGGCTACACCTTC. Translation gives CASSSPQTGNYGYTF.